The 27 T cell receptor beta chains listed next were all sequenced from one sample in a study of Graves' ophthalmopathy and Graves' hyperthyroidism. Researchers took RNA transcripts and amplified TCR beta CDR3 regions from them. After a first-round RT-PCR with HTBI primers, a second-round multiplex PCR was run. One entry per CDR3 protein, called by TCRdb with MiXCR from the multiplex PCR reads. The repertoire holds under 350,000 distinct CDR3 sequences, with roughly a sixth as singletons. The sequencing input was peripheral blood. The receptors derive from an adult man with Graves' ophthalmopathy.

This clonotype appeared many times. V and J are TRBV27 and TRBJ1-2, with 9 bases identical to TRBD1. From germline, CDR1 is MNHEY and CDR2 SMNVEV (reference sequence). V gave up 2 bases and J gave up 8 bases; unmatched junction bases: 9. The CDR3 loop spans 15 amino acids. CDR3 residues: CASSLTPTGGSGYTF. For the CDR3, the DNA is TGTGCCAGCAGTTTAACCCCGACAGGGGGATCGGGCTACACCTTC.

This clonotype came up many times. This chain uses TRBV14 with TRBJ2-7; 8 bases are a match to TRBD2. Germline trimming cut 3 bases from V and 0 bases from J; bases unmatched to any gene: 4. Germline-derived CDR1 and CDR2 are SGHDN and FVKESK. CDR3 length: 15 residues. CDR3 sequence reads: CASSHSGDISYEQYF. DNA for the CDR3: TGTGCCAGCAGCCATAGCGGGGACATCTCCTACGAGCAGTACTTC.

This clonotype showed up many times. The rearrangement links TRBV7-2 to TRBJ2-7; D perhaps matches TRBD2 (5 bases). Between the trimmed V and J ends, which lost 1 base and 5 bases, there was a span of 12 bases. The CDR3 has 14 amino acids. CDR1 and CDR2 from the germline V gene are SGHTA and FQGNSA. CDR3 DNA: TGTGCCAGCAGCTTAGGCCTAGCTGTACACGAGCAGTACTTC. Amino acid sequence: CASSLGLAVHEQYF.

A word on this clonotype: With a much larger clone just one base away, this may be a read error. This chain connects TRBV6-2 or TRBV6-3 to TRBJ1-6; possibly TRBD1 for D (6 bases). This CDR3 region has 14 residues. Germline V lookup: CDR1 MNHEY, CDR2 SVGEGT. The CDR3 nucleotides read TGTGCCAGCAGCCCGTCAGGGGCGGCCTCACCCCTCTACTTT. Its protein is CASSPSGAASPLYF.

This chain connects TRBV6-4 to TRBJ1-1, with a weak D call TRBD1 (5 bases). The CDR3 totals 16 residues. Trimming removed 3 bases at V and 4 bases at J, with 18 bases between. Germline V CDR1 and CDR2: MRHNA, SNTAGT. This CDR3 is CASSESRGLVGTEAFF. The CDR3 nucleotides are TGTGCCAGCAGTGAATCGAGGGGCCTGGTTGGCACTGAAGCTTTCTTT.

This clonotype has more than one count but fewer than ten. The rearrangement joins TRBV20-1 to TRBJ2-5, with D possibly TRBD2 on 5 matching bases. The germline V gene encodes CDR1 DFQATT and CDR2 SNEGSKA (reference sequence). This CDR3 contains 13 residues. The V gene lost 7 bases and the J gene lost 5 bases, with 17 bases spanning the gap. The CDR3: CSGLLVGAETQYF. The CDR3 nucleotides read TGCAGTGGTCTTCTAGTGGGAGCCGAGACCCAGTACTTC.

The chain carries TRBV24-1 and TRBJ2-7; D is perhaps TRBD1 (6 bases). The germline V gene has CDR1 KGHDR and CDR2 SFDVKD. V was pared by 4 bases and J by 3 bases, with 9 bases between. The CDR3 is 13 residues long. CDR3 nucleotide sequence: TGTGCCACCAGTGACAACAGGGTCTACGAGCAGTACTTC. This encodes CATSDNRVYEQYF.

This clonotype came up many times. V is TRBV7-9 and J is TRBJ2-7, with 9 bases lining up with TRBD2. The CDR3 contains 14 residues. Germline V gene lookup returns CDR1 SEHNR and CDR2 FQNEAQ (reference sequence). V dropped 11 bases and J dropped 2; count of bases not matched to a gene: 10. DNA for the CDR3: TGTGCCTCGAGGGGTAGCGGGAGTCCCTACGAGCAGTACTTC. This sequence encodes CASRGSGSPYEQYF.

This clonotype was seen at least ten times. This chain joins TRBV5-1 and TRBJ1-1, with D possibly being TRBD1 (6 bases). CDR1 is SGHRS and CDR2 is YFSETQ in the germline V gene. The CDR3 spans 15 residues. The V end lost 1 base, the J end lost 0 bases, and 10 bases lay between the germline ends. The chain's CDR3 is CASSLFGGLNTEAFF. The CDR3 coding sequence is TGCGCCAGCAGCTTGTTCGGGGGCTTGAACACTGAAGCTTTCTTT.

This clonotype was picked up many times. CDR3 in amino acids: CSVEKGSAFF. CDR3 nucleotide sequence: TGCAGCGTTGAAAAAGGGTCAGCTTTCTTT. The chain is built from TRBV29-1 and TRBJ1-1; unclear D gene. Germline V gene data show CDR1 as SQVTM and CDR2 as ANQGSEA. With 2 bases removed from V and 10 bases from J, the gap between germline ends came to 8 bases. The CDR3 runs to 10 residues.

In its sample, this clonotype was seen many times. J is TRBJ2-7 and V is TRBV4-1; D is uncertain. Between the trimmed V and J ends, which lost 1 base and 5 bases, there was a span of 9 bases. Germline-derived CDR1 and CDR2 are MGHRA and YSYEKL. The CDR3 has 13 amino acids. CDR3 sequence reads: CASSQVFTHEQYF. The CDR3 DNA sequence: TGCGCCAGCAGCCAAGTGTTTACCCACGAGCAGTACTTC.

This chain connects TRBV24-1 to TRBJ1-2; D is undetermined. In germline, CDR1 is KGHDR, CDR2 SFDVKD. The CDR3 has 13 residues. The V and J ends lost 2 bases and 8 bases respectively, with 11 bases between them. The CDR3 is CATSDYPQGGYTF. CDR3 in DNA: TGTGCCACCAGTGATTACCCGCAAGGAGGCTACACCTTC.

This clonotype was counted many times. The chain employs TRBV28 and TRBJ2-5, with D perhaps TRBD1 or TRBD2 (5 bases each). V gave up 4 bases and J gave up 1 base, with 13 bases separating them. Germline-derived CDR1 and CDR2 are MDHEN and SYDVKM. The CDR3 contains 15 residues. The CDR3 here is CASSSAGTAQETQYF. For the CDR3, the DNA is TGTGCCAGCAGTTCCGCAGGGACGGCCCAAGAGACCCAGTACTTC.

This clonotype was seen at least ten times. The gene calls are TRBV28 and TRBJ2-7; D is possibly TRBD2 (7 bases). Germline CDR1 is MDHEN and CDR2 is SYDVKM. This CDR3 has 16 residues. Between the trimmed V and J ends, which lost 5 bases and 2 bases, there was a span of 19 bases. The CDR3 bases are TGTGCCAGCAGTGGGGGTGGGGGGGGCGGACCCTACGAGCAGTACTTC. Protein: CASSGGGGGGPYEQYF.

The gene calls are TRBV7-2 and TRBJ2-7; a weak D match, TRBD2 (6 bases). The germline V gene encodes CDR1 SGHTA and CDR2 FQGNSA. This CDR3 has 13 amino acids. V dropped 9 bases and J dropped 7 bases, with 19 bases sitting between them. CDR3 coding DNA: TGTGCCAGAAGTTTAAGGGACCGGGAGGAGCAGTACTTC. The encoded protein is CARSLRDREEQYF.

In its sample, this clonotype was seen many times. This chain connects TRBV7-6 to TRBJ1-1; TRBD1 agrees at 10 bases. The CDR3 totals 16 residues. The V gene end was trimmed by 5 bases and the J gene end by 6 bases; junction bases not matched to a gene: 12. Germline-derived CDR1 and CDR2 are SGHVS and FNYEAQ. The chain's CDR3 is CASSPGQGQGYAEAFF. Written as DNA, the CDR3 is TGTGCCAGCAGCCCCGGCCAGGGACAGGGGTATGCTGAAGCTTTCTTT.

This clonotype was detected many times. This chain connects TRBV6-1 to TRBJ2-7, with 8 bases matching TRBD1. Germline assignment: CDR1 MNHNS and CDR2 SASEGT. The CDR3 is 14 amino acids. V dropped 5 bases and J dropped 1; count of bases not matched to a gene: 4. The CDR3 loop is CASSMDRESYEQYF. The CDR3 region has the DNA TGTGCCAGCAGTATGGACAGGGAGTCCTACGAGCAGTACTTC.

V usage is TRBV29-1 and J usage is TRBJ1-2, with TRBD1 matching 8 bases. The CDR3 is 13 residues long. Germline values: CDR1 SQVTM, CDR2 ANQGSEA. Trimming at V came to 4 bases and at J to 6 bases, leaving 7 bases not matched to a gene. This CDR3 reads CSVGQGTVDGYTF. CDR3 bases: TGCAGCGTTGGACAGGGGACGGTAGATGGCTACACCTTC.

This clonotype showed up many times. This chain joins TRBV7-9 and TRBJ2-5; D call uncertain. The CDR3 has 14 amino acids. Germline V gene lookup returns CDR1 SEHNR and CDR2 FQNEAQ (reference sequence). The germline V and J ends were trimmed by 5 bases and 1 base, with 11 bases remaining between them. CDR3: CASSQTIVQETQYF. DNA for the CDR3: TGTGCCAGCAGCCAGACGATCGTCCAAGAGACCCAGTACTTC.

This clonotype was observed many times. CDR3 protein: CASSEGDGETQYF. In nucleotides, the CDR3 is TGCGCCAGCAGTGAAGGAGACGGGGAGACCCAGTACTTC. The rearrangement joins TRBV10-2 to TRBJ2-5, with D unclear. V lost 3 bases, J lost 5 bases, and 10 bases lay in between. The CDR3 is 13 amino acids. CDR1 WSHSY and CDR2 SAAADI come from the germline V gene.

At least ten counts were recorded for this clonotype. The genes are TRBV12-3 or TRBV12-4 and TRBJ1-5; D not certain. The CDR3 is 13 amino acids. Trimming shortened V by 6 bases and J by 5 bases, and 11 bases separated the two germline ends. The CDR3 bases are TGTGCCAGCAGCTCTGAAGTTTATCAGCCCCAGCATTTT. Protein sequence: CASSSEVYQPQHF.

This clonotype was observed many times. The J gene is TRBJ1-2, the V gene TRBV5-1; D is unresolved. V lost 0 bases and J lost 7, with 1 base in between. CDR3 length: 10 residues. Germline V CDR1 and CDR2: SGHRS, YFSETQ. The CDR3: CASSLGGYTF. In DNA, the CDR3 is TGCGCCAGCAGCTTGGGTGGCTACACCTTC.

There are many counts of this clonotype. The V call is TRBV6-2 or TRBV6-3, the J call TRBJ1-5; D perhaps matches TRBD1 (5 bases). Germline loops: CDR1 MNHEY, CDR2 SVGEGT. Trimming took 0 bases from V and 1 from J, leaving 19 bases between them. The CDR3 is 19 residues long. CDR3 protein: CASSYSLQVTTLSNQPQHF. In DNA form, the CDR3 reads TGTGCCAGCAGTTACTCTTTACAGGTAACTACCTTGAGCAATCAGCCCCAGCATTTT.

A few counts support this clonotype. The CDR3 does not close with the conserved phenylalanine or tryptophan, likely indicating a read error. The rearrangement uses TRBV6-1 and TRBJ2-4, with a weak D call TRBD2 (5 bases). Germline V lookup: CDR1 MNHNS, CDR2 SASEGT. This CDR3 spans 14 amino acids. V was cut by 6 bases and J by 5 bases, with 14 bases left in between. CDR3 sequence: CASSARRRENIQYL. The CDR3 DNA reads TGTGCCAGCAGCGCCCGGCGGCGGGAAAACATTCAGTACCTC.

This clonotype was observed a handful of times. A much larger clone differs by one base, so this may be a read error. Since the CDR3 does not end with the conserved phenylalanine or tryptophan, this likely comes from a read error. The V and J genes are TRBV2 and TRBJ1-1; D not certain. The germline gives CDR1 SNHLY, CDR2 FYNNEI. V dropped 7 bases and J dropped 5 bases, with 17 bases sitting between them. The CDR3 totals 14 residues. CDR3 DNA: TGTGCCAGCACTGGAGACGGAGCGGGGACTGAAGCTTTCCTT. This codes for CASTGDGAGTEAFL.

This clonotype was seen repeatedly, ten times or more. V and J are TRBV27 and TRBJ1-2; 9 bases are a match to TRBD1. CDR3 length: 14 residues. CDR1 is MNHEY, CDR2 SMNVEV, per germline (reference sequence). Losses at the gene ends were 8 bases for V and 8 bases for J; bases not matched to a gene: 12. CDR3 sequence: CASAVPGQGMGYTF. As DNA, the CDR3 is TGTGCCAGCGCGGTTCCCGGACAGGGGATGGGCTACACCTTC.

The chain has TRBV12-3 or TRBV12-4 and TRBJ2-7; 9 nucleotides agree with TRBD2. The CDR3 totals 12 residues. The V gene end was trimmed by 6 bases and the J gene end by 6 bases; junction bases not matched to a gene: 3. CDR3 coding DNA: TGTGCCAGCAGAGGACTAGCGTTCGAGCAGTACTTC. Its protein is CASRGLAFEQYF.